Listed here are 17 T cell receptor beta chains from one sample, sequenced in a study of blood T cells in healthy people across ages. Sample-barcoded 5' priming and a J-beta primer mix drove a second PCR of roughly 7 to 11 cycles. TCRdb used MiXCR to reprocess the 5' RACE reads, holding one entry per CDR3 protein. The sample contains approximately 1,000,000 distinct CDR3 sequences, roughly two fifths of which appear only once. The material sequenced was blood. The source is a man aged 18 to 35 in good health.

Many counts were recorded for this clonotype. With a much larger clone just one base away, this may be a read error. The chain's CDR3 is CASSCGGSSGYTF. DNA of the CDR3: TGTGCCAGCAGTTGCGGGGGATCGAGTGGCTACACCTTC. The rearrangement links TRBV12-3 or TRBV12-4 to TRBJ1-2; TRBD1 is a possible D gene (5 bases). This CDR3 comprises 13 residues. V dropped 4 bases and J dropped 7 bases, with 13 bases sitting between them.

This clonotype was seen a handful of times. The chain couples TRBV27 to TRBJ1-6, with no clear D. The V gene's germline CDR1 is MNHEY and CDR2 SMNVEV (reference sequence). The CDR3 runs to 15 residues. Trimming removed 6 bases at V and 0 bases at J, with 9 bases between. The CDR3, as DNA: TGTGCCAGCAGCCCCGACATCTCCTATAATTCACCCCTCCACTTT. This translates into CASSPDISYNSPLHF.

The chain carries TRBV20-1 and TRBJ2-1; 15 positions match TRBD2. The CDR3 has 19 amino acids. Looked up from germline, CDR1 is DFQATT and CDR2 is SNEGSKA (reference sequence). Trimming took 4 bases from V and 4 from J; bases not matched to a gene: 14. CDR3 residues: CSATRLGTSGGLTYNEQFF. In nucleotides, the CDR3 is TGCAGTGCTACCAGACTGGGGACTAGCGGGGGGCTCACATACAATGAGCAGTTCTTC.

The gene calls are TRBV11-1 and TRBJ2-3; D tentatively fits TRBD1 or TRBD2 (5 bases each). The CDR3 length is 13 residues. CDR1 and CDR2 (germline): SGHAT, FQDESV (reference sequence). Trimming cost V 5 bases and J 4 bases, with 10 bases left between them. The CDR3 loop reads CASSPGPSDTQYF. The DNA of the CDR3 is TGTGCCAGCAGCCCGGGACCCTCAGATACGCAGTATTTT.

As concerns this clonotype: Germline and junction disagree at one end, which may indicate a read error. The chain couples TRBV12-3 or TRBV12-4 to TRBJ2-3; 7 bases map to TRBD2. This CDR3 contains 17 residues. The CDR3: CASSLVEGGGGGDTEYF. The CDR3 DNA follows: TGTGCCAGCAGTTTAGTAGAGGGAGGCGGGGGAGGCGATACGGAGTATTTT.

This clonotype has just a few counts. The DNA of the CDR3 is TGTGCCAGCAGTGAAGAGACTAGCGGGGACCAAGAGACCCAGTACTTC. This encodes CASSEETSGDQETQYF. V and J are TRBV2 and TRBJ2-5; 11 positions agree with TRBD2. Germline assignment: CDR1 SNHLY and CDR2 FYNNEI. V lost 1 base to trimming and J lost 0 bases; unmatched junction nucleotides: 1. This CDR3 contains 16 residues.

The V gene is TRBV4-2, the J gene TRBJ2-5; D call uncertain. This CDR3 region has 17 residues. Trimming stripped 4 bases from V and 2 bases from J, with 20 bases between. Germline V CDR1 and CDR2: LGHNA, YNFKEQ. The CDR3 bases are TGTGCCAGCAGCCCGGGCCAATATTTCGCACCACAAGAGACCCAGTACTTC. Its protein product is CASSPGQYFAPQETQYF.

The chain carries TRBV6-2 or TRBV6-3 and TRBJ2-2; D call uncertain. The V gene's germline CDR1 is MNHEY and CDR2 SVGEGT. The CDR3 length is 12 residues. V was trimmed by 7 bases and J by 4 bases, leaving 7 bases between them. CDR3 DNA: TGTGCCAGCACCTCGGTCACCGGGGAGCTGTTTTTT. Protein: CASTSVTGELFF.

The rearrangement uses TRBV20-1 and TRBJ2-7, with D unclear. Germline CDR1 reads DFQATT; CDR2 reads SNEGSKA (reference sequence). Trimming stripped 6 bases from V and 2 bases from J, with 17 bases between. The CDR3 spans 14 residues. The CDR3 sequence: CSARVRQATYEQYF. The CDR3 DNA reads TGCAGTGCGCGCGTACGGCAGGCGACCTACGAGCAGTACTTC.

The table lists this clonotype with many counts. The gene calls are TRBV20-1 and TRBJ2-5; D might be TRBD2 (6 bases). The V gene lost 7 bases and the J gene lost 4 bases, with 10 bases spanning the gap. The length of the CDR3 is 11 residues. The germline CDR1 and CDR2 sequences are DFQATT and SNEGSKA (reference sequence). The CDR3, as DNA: TGCAGTGGTACGGAGGGAGAGACCCAGTACTTC. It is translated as CSGTEGETQYF.

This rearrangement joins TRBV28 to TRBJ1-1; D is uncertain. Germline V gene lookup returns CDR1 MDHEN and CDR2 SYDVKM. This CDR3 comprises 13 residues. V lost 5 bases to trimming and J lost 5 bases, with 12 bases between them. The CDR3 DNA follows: TGTGCCAGCAGTCCCCAAGCTCAGACTGAAGCTTTCTTT. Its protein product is CASSPQAQTEAFF.

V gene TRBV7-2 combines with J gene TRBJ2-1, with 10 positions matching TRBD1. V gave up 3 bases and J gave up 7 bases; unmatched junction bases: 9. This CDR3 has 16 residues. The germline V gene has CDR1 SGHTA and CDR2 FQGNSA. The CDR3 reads CASSFWAGQGYNEQFF. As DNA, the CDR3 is TGTGCCAGCAGCTTTTGGGCGGGACAGGGGTATAATGAGCAGTTCTTC.

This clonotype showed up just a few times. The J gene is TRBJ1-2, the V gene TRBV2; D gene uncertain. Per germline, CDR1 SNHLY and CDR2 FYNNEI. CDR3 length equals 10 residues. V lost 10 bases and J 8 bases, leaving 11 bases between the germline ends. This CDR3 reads CAILHGGYTF. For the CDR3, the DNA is TGTGCCATCTTGCACGGAGGCTACACCTTC. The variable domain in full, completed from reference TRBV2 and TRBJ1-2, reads EPEVTQTPSHQVTQMGQEVILRCVPISNHLYFYWYRQILGQKVEFLVSFYNNEISEKSEIFDDQFSVERPDGSNFTLKIRSTKLEDSAMYFCAILHGGYTFGSGTRLTVV.

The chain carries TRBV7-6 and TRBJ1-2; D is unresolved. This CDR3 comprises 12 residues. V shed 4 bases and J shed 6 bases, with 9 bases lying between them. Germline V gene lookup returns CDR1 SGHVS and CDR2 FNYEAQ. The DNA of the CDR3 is TGTGCCAGCAGCTCAGGTCTGGATGGCTACACCTTC. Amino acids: CASSSGLDGYTF.

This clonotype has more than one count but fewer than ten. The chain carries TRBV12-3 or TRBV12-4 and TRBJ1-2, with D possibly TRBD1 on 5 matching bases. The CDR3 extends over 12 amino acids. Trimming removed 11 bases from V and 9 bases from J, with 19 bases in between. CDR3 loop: CADSFSSSRYTF. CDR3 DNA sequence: TGTGCCGACAGCTTCAGTAGCTCTCGCTACACCTTC.

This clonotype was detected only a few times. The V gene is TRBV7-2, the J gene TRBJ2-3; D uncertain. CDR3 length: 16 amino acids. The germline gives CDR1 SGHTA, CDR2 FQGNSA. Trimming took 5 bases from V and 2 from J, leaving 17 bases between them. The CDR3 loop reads CASSQSWMANTDTQYF. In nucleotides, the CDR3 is TGTGCCAGCAGCCAAAGCTGGATGGCTAACACAGATACGCAGTATTTT.

The CDR3 DNA reads TGTGCCAGCAGTGAAGTGTGGCGGGGGGGAGCAGATACGCAGTATTTT. This codes for CASSEVWRGGADTQYF. J is TRBJ2-3 and V is TRBV2; 9 positions match TRBD2. The junction had 6 bases not matched to a gene; V was cut back by 1 base and J by 4 bases. The CDR3 consists of 16 residues. Germline assignment: CDR1 SNHLY and CDR2 FYNNEI.